A single sample gave rise to the 2 T cell receptor beta chains below, sequenced in a study of vaccination effects on CD4 cells after COVID-19. Their recognized antigens are unknown. Generated by immunoSEQ multiplex PCR, the TCRdb table keeps only in-frame clones and is missing some. This table has under 40,000 clones, less than 80% appearing once. Pools of viral peptides were used by the ViraFEST assay to expand antigen-specific CD4+ T cells ahead of sequencing. CD4+ T cells were isolated after roughly nine days of culture. Absence of prior SARS-CoV-2 infection characterized the vaccine recipients, who showed negative nucleocapsid antibodies. The sequences come from CD4+ T cells from PBMCs cultured with HCoV-OC43 spike peptides, collected before COVID-19 vaccination. Regarding subset: HCoV-OC43 spike overlapping peptide pool stimulation. The receptor set was obtained from a human donor who received a COVID-19 vaccine.

The chain links TRBV2 to TRBJ1-2; 8 bases fit TRBD1. The length of the CDR3 is 14 residues. Losses at the gene ends were 6 bases for V and 4 bases for J; bases not matched to a gene: 7. Germline V gene lookup returns CDR1 SNHLY and CDR2 FYNNEI. The CDR3 here is CASRPDRDGYGYTF. CDR3 sequence (DNA): TGTGCCAGCAGGCCGGACAGGGATGGCTATGGCTACACCTTC. The full variable domain, its missing parts supplied by reference TRBV2 and TRBJ1-2, is EPEVTQTPSHQVTQMGQEVILRCVPISNHLYFYWYRQILGQKVEFLVSFYNNEISEKSEIFDDQFSVERPDGSNFTLKIRSTKLEDSAMYFCASRPDRDGYGYTFGSGTRLTVV.

CDR3 protein: CASTRKYSTDTQYF. The DNA for the CDR3 is TGTGCCAGCACCAGGAAGTATAGCACAGATACGCAGTATTTT. The rearrangement uses TRBV21-1 and TRBJ2-3; whether TRBD1, the table's D call, matches the DNA was not checked. TRBV21-1 is an annotated pseudogene. This CDR3 contains 14 residues.